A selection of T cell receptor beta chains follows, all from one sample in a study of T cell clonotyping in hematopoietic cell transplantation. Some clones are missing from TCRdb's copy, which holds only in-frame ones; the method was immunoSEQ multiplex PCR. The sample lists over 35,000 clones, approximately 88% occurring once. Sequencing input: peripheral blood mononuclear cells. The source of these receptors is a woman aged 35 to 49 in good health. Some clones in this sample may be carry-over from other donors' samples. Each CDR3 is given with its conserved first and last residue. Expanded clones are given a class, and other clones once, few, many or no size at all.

CASRRTDANYGYTF,NA,TRBJ1-2,TRBV28
CASSWLAESYNEQFF,once,TRBJ2-1,TRBV5-1
CASSEWGYGYTF,once,TRBJ1-2,TRBV25-1
CASTGGAAGEGGYTF,NA,TRBJ1-2,TRBV28
CASSPRTSVGLDTQYF,NA,TRBJ2-3,TRBV11-1
CAISEPLGLAGLSYEQYF,once,TRBJ2-7,TRBV10-3
CASSDTKAVAGAVQYF,NA,TRBJ2-7,TRBV4-2
CASRPEGLGRGYTF,once,TRBJ1-2,TRBV5-4
CATAETSGSYNEQFF,NA,TRBJ2-1,TRBV19
CASSRGTENTEAFF,NA,TRBJ1-1,TRBV14
CASSFRKMTGDGANVLTF,NA,TRBJ2-6,TRBV27
CASSLGGRLKTQYF,NA,TRBJ2-5,TRBV5-4
CASRELEQFF,NA,TRBJ2-1,TRBV2
CASSFVQESYEQYF,NA,TRBJ2-7,TRBV5-1
CATNDRGRCGYTF,few,TRBJ1-2,TRBV11-1
CAWRAGATDTQYF,NA,TRBJ2-3,TRBV30
CASSLADMIYGYTF,NA,TRBJ1-2,TRBV7-9
CASSQTGYSNQPQHF,NA,TRBJ1-5,TRBV5-1
CSVASGLPADEAFF,NA,TRBJ1-1,TRBV29-1
CASSSGTSGLEYF,NA,TRBJ2-7,TRBV11-2
CASSLHPTRLNEQFF,NA,TRBJ2-1,TRBV28
CASSVVGRVLTF,NA,TRBJ2-6,TRBV6-1
CASSLASGTDTQYF,NA,TRBJ2-3,TRBV4-3
CASSLAAARGYTF,once,TRBJ1-2,TRBV7-2
CASSLRGVTGELFF,NA,TRBJ2-2,TRBV7-2
CAHSTGTTDTQYF,once,TRBJ2-3,TRBV6-6
CAIPGPPGGELFF,NA,TRBJ2-2,TRBV7-3
CASSLTGLADNEQFF,NA,TRBJ2-1,TRBV4-3
CASSGREGGNYGYTF,NA,TRBJ1-2,TRBV6-1
CASSLAMDRADTEAFF,NA,TRBJ1-1,TRBV5-1
CASSNGQRSGNTIYF,NA,TRBJ1-3,TRBV6-5
CASSLVSETGGSGYTF,NA,TRBJ1-2,TRBV5-1
CASSLRQAYGYTF,NA,TRBJ1-2,TRBV28
CASSLTGGLTEAFF,NA,TRBJ1-1,TRBV7-3
CASSPRRRGTVPQHF,few,TRBJ1-5,TRBV6-5
CASSVEDRDYEQYF,few,TRBJ2-7,TRBV9
CASSLGSLSNEKLFF,NA,TRBJ1-4,TRBV28
CASSLGTVKDF,few,TRBJ2-7,TRBV5-4
CASSWTSGIATGELFF,NA,TRBJ2-2,TRBV7-3
CASSIEAVTYNEQFF,NA,TRBJ2-1,TRBV19
CASSWKLLGVRTEAFF,few,TRBJ1-1,TRBV6-5
CASRQPGPNEQFF,NA,TRBJ2-1,TRBV2
CASSLGTSGNEQFF,NA,TRBJ2-1,TRBV27
CSASDSLNSYGYTF,NA,TRBJ1-2,TRBV29-1
CASSSGTGNQPQHF,NA,TRBJ1-5,TRBV2
CASSYSRALSYEQYF,NA,TRBJ2-7,TRBV6-6
CASSASGYSNQPQHF,NA,TRBJ1-5,TRBV9
CASSPDAFYEQYF,NA,TRBJ2-7,TRBV5-1
CSVEVVRSGETQYF,NA,TRBJ2-5,TRBV29-1
CASSPLGRLSHEQFF,once,TRBJ2-1,TRBV28
CAWVGTDSYNEQFF,once,TRBJ2-1,TRBV30
CASSPLSVASTGELFF,NA,TRBJ2-2,TRBV5-1
CAWSFDGLGGYTF,NA,TRBJ1-2,TRBV30
CAWRDRGKDTQYF,NA,TRBJ2-3,TRBV30
CAWSGGLAGGLEYF,NA,TRBJ2-7,TRBV30
CASSFGGTGGTGELFF,NA,TRBJ2-2,TRBV5-6
CASSEPGTGSSGANVLTF,once,TRBJ2-6,TRBV2